This entry lists 25 T cell receptor beta chains sequenced from one sample in a study of regulatory T cells in long-lasting Graves disease. Libraries of TCR beta came from iRepertoire HTBI primers plus Arm-PCR of CDR3 regions. MiXCR, run by TCRdb on the multiplex PCR reads, gives a single entry per CDR3 protein. The repertoire has about 530,000 distinct CDR3 sequences, about 16% of them found once; the top ten carry 25%. The time point here: newly diagnosed GD, antithyroid drugs for less than 3 months. Making the TCR library involved RNA that had been extracted from PBMCs. The sample was also linked to a second study, of T cells in Graves' hyperthyroidism and ophthalmopathy.

Sequencing was performed on peripheral blood mononuclear cells (PBMCs), taken at new diagnosis, from a patient treated with antithyroid drugs. The receptors were gathered from a woman aged 35 to 59 with Graves disease.

This clonotype turned up a few times. This chain uses TRBV30 with TRBJ2-7; 9 nucleotides match TRBD1. The CDR3 has 15 residues. With 3 bases clipped from V and 3 bases from J, the junction kept 9 bases outside the gene matches. The germline gives CDR1 GTSNPN, CDR2 SVGIG (reference sequence). CDR3: CAWRALGQGFYEQYF. CDR3 nucleotide sequence: TGTGCCTGGAGGGCCCTAGGACAGGGGTTCTACGAGCAGTACTTC.

This clonotype occurred many times. The rearrangement links TRBV2 to TRBJ2-5; 9 bases agree with TRBD1. The V and J ends lost 6 bases and 4 bases, in that order; junction bases with no gene match: 9. Germline assignment: CDR1 SNHLY and CDR2 FYNNEI. This CDR3 spans 15 amino acids. CDR3: CASRPSGTGRETQYF. DNA for the CDR3: TGTGCCAGCAGGCCCTCCGGGACAGGGCGAGAGACCCAGTACTTC.

The V and J genes are TRBV12-3 or TRBV12-4 and TRBJ1-5; D call uncertain. Trimming removed 1 base from V and 2 bases from J, with 9 bases in between. The CDR3 consists of 15 residues. The CDR3 reads CASSLGIEGNQPQHF. The CDR3 DNA sequence: TGTGCCAGCAGTTTAGGGATAGAGGGCAATCAGCCCCAGCATTTT.

This clonotype has only a few counts. The chain carries TRBV20-1 and TRBJ2-1; tentative D call: TRBD1 (6 bases). This CDR3 is 15 amino acids long. Trimming stripped 3 bases from V and 3 bases from J, with 15 bases between. Per germline, CDR1 DFQATT and CDR2 SNEGSKA (reference sequence). The CDR3 coding sequence is TGCAGTGCTAGGGACCGAGACAGGTTCTACAATGAGCAGTTCTTC. This codes for CSARDRDRFYNEQFF.

This clonotype was observed a handful of times. The V gene is TRBV20-1, the J gene TRBJ1-5; 7 bases match TRBD1. Germline CDR1 DFQATT, CDR2 SNEGSKA (reference sequence). The V segment lost 1 base and the J segment 6 bases; nucleotides outside the gene matches: 15. The CDR3 is made up of 17 amino acids. The CDR3, as DNA: TGCAGTGCTAGAGTGACAGGGCCGGCGCTGATAGGTCAGCCCCAGCATTTT. Translation gives CSARVTGPALIGQPQHF.

The chain recombines TRBV20-1 with TRBJ1-5, with 8 bases fitting TRBD1. Germline V gives CDR1 DFQATT, CDR2 SNEGSKA (reference sequence). This CDR3 is 15 amino acids long. J lost 3 bases, V lost 3 bases, and 7 bases had no gene match. The CDR3 nucleotides read TGCAGTGCTAGCGGGACAGGATTCATCAATCAGCCCCAGCATTTT. As protein: CSASGTGFINQPQHF.

At least ten counts were recorded for this clonotype. The chain uses TRBV2 and TRBJ1-1, with D hard to call. The CDR3 totals 14 residues. V lost 5 bases to trimming and J lost 4 bases, with 14 bases between them. Germline CDR1 SNHLY, CDR2 FYNNEI. This CDR3 reads CASSLQGPRTEAFF. CDR3 in DNA: TGTGCCAGCAGTTTACAAGGACCTCGCACTGAAGCTTTCTTT.

This clonotype was seen a few times. The chain recombines TRBV12-5 with TRBJ1-4; 7 nucleotides align to TRBD1. From germline, CDR1 is LGHNT and CDR2 FRNRAP. Trimming cost V 3 bases and J 4 bases; bases outside gene matches: 8. The length of the CDR3 is 16 residues. Written as DNA, the CDR3 is TGTGCTAGTGGTTTCACTTGGACAGGTCATAATGAAAAACTGTTTTTT. The encoded protein is CASGFTWTGHNEKLFF.

This clonotype was observed at least ten times. This chain joins TRBV2 and TRBJ1-5; a weak D match, TRBD1 (6 bases). The length of the CDR3 is 15 residues. V was pared by 6 bases and J by 0 bases, with 12 bases between. Per the germline V gene, CDR1 is SNHLY and CDR2 is FYNNEI. Here the CDR3 DNA reads TGTGCCAGCAGCGGCGGGACAATTAGCAATCAGCCCCAGCATTTT. Protein product: CASSGGTISNQPQHF. The full variable domain, rest sourced from reference TRBV2 and TRBJ1-5, is EPEVTQTPSHQVTQMGQEVILRCVPISNHLYFYWYRQILGQKVEFLVSFYNNEISEKSEIFDDQFSVERPDGSNFTLKIRSTKLEDSAMYFCASSGGTISNQPQHFGDGTRLSIL.

J is TRBJ1-2 and V is TRBV20-1; D may be TRBD1 (5 bases). The germline V gene has CDR1 DFQATT and CDR2 SNEGSKA (reference sequence). The CDR3 is 11 amino acids. The V and J ends lost 6 bases and 4 bases respectively, with 9 bases between them. The CDR3 region is CSASGAYGYTF. Written as DNA, the CDR3 is TGCAGTGCCTCCGGGGCCTATGGCTACACCTTC.

V gene TRBV19 combines with J gene TRBJ2-7, with 9 bases fitting TRBD1. This CDR3 region has 14 residues. Germline lookup yields CDR1 LNHDA and CDR2 SQIVND (reference sequence). The V gene end was trimmed by 4 bases and the J gene end by 7 bases; junction bases not matched to a gene: 8. CDR3 in amino acids: CASSTGTGNWEQYF. The CDR3 DNA reads as TGTGCCAGTAGTACTGGGACAGGGAATTGGGAGCAGTACTTC.

This clonotype showed up many times. This chain joins TRBV29-1 and TRBJ1-1; no reliable D call. Germline CDR1 and CDR2: SQVTM and ANQGSEA. The CDR3 is made up of 12 amino acids. With 6 bases removed from V and 4 bases from J, the gap between germline ends came to 12 bases. Written as DNA, the CDR3 is TGCAGCGTGCTCGGAAGGTTCACTGAAGCTTTCTTT. Protein: CSVLGRFTEAFF.

This clonotype was counted many times. The gene calls are TRBV27 and TRBJ1-5, with D perhaps TRBD1 (5 bases). The CDR3 has 16 residues. Trimming removed 1 base from V and 4 bases from J, with 14 bases in between. In germline, CDR1 is MNHEY, CDR2 SMNVEV (reference sequence). The CDR3, as DNA: TGTGCCAGCAGTTTATACGAACCGGGGGGAAATCAGCCCCAGCATTTT. This sequence encodes CASSLYEPGGNQPQHF.

This sequence joins TRBV19 and TRBJ1-1; TRBD1 agrees at 8 bases. From germline, CDR1 is LNHDA and CDR2 SQIVND (reference sequence). Trimming at V came to 4 bases and at J to 11 bases, leaving 9 bases not matched to a gene. The CDR3 has 13 amino acids. The CDR3 DNA sequence: TGTGCCAGTAGTACCCGGACAGGGTTTGGTGCTTTCTTT. This gives the protein CASSTRTGFGAFF.

This clonotype occurred a few times. The V gene is TRBV9, the J gene TRBJ2-7, with a possible D match to TRBD1 (5 bases). CDR1 SGDLS and CDR2 YYNGEE come from the germline V gene. V was shortened by 1 base and J by 6 bases, with 11 bases between the two germline ends. The CDR3 loop spans 13 amino acids. The CDR3 reads CASSVTPQGEQYF. In nucleotides, the CDR3 is TGTGCCAGCAGCGTAACCCCGCAGGGCGAGCAGTACTTC.

The chain carries TRBV2 and TRBJ1-1; D call uncertain. In germline, CDR1 is SNHLY, CDR2 FYNNEI. The CDR3 consists of 14 residues. Trimming pared 4 bases from V and 3 bases from J, leaving 12 bases between. CDR3 amino acids: CASSGFRSDTEAFF. In DNA, the CDR3 is TGTGCCAGCAGTGGGTTCCGGAGCGACACTGAAGCTTTCTTT.

This clonotype has ten or more counts. The chain is built from TRBV7-9 and TRBJ1-2; D is possibly TRBD1 (6 bases). From germline, CDR1 is SEHNR and CDR2 FQNEAQ (reference sequence). The ends were cut back, 5 bases at V and 7 bases at J, with 14 bases in the middle. The CDR3 loop spans 13 amino acids. The CDR3 sequence is CASSLPGASGYTF. The DNA of the CDR3 is TGTGCCAGCAGCCTACCAGGGGCTAGTGGCTACACCTTC.

A few counts support this clonotype. This sequence may be a read error, since a much larger clone differs from it by one base. The genes are TRBV12-3 or TRBV12-4 and TRBJ2-1; possibly TRBD1 or TRBD2 for D (6 bases each). The CDR3 is 17 residues long. CDR3 residues: CASSLGGAGRAKNIQHF. In DNA, the CDR3 is TGTGCCAGCAGTTTAGGGGGGGCAGGTCGGGCCAAAAACATTCAGCACTTC.

V and J are TRBV11-2 and TRBJ1-3, with 7 bases fitting TRBD1. The CDR3 is 16 amino acids. Looked up from germline, CDR1 is SGHAT and CDR2 is FQNNGV. Unmatched junction bases numbered 9, after V lost 6 bases and J lost 1 base. The CDR3 sequence is CASRGYRGASGNTIYF. In DNA, the CDR3 is TGTGCCAGCAGGGGCTACAGGGGTGCGTCTGGAAACACCATATATTTT.

Points on this clonotype: Possible read error: a much larger clone is one base away. This chain connects TRBV10-1 to TRBJ2-1; unclear D gene. This CDR3 contains 12 residues. Germline V gene sequence: CDR1 WNHNN, CDR2 SYGVQD (reference sequence). The CDR3 spells CVSSRILNEQFF. Here the CDR3 DNA reads TGCGTCAGCAGTAGGATTCTGAATGAGCAGTTCTTC.

This clonotype has ten or more counts. This chain links TRBV2 with TRBJ2-1; 8 nucleotides line up with TRBD2. V lost 6 bases and J lost 8; bases outside the gene matches: 9. Germline V gene sequence: CDR1 SNHLY, CDR2 FYNNEI. This CDR3 comprises 14 residues. CDR3 DNA: TGTGCCAGCAGGGGAGTAAGCGGGGGTTATGAGCAGTTCTTC. The encoded protein is CASRGVSGGYEQFF. Filled out from reference TRBV2 and TRBJ2-1, the complete variable domain reads EPEVTQTPSHQVTQMGQEVILRCVPISNHLYFYWYRQILGQKVEFLVSFYNNEISEKSEIFDDQFSVERPDGSNFTLKIRSTKLEDSAMYFCASRGVSGGYEQFFGPGTRLTVL.

This clonotype was observed once. This may be a read error, as it is one base from a much larger clone. J is TRBJ1-2 and V is TRBV7-2; 7 bases are a match to TRBD1. V gave up 3 bases and J gave up 3 bases; unmatched junction bases: 7. Germline CDR1 is SGHTA and CDR2 is FQGNSA. This CDR3 comprises 15 residues. The CDR3 DNA reads as TGTGCCAGCAGCTTTGAGACAGGGAGGGACTATGGCTACACCTTC. This gives the protein CASSFETGRDYGYTF.

The chain employs TRBV25-1 and TRBJ2-1; possible D gene TRBD1, 8 bases. V dropped 4 bases and J dropped 2 bases, with 15 bases sitting between them. The CDR3 is 16 amino acids. Germline CDR1 reads MGHDK; CDR2 reads SYGVNS. The CDR3 here is CASSANRGGTYNEQFF. The CDR3 DNA follows: TGTGCCAGCAGTGCCAACAGGGGGGGGACCTACAATGAGCAGTTCTTC.

This clonotype showed up many times. The genes are TRBV18 and TRBJ1-1; TRBD1 agrees at 7 bases. Trimming at V came to 6 bases and at J to 3 bases, leaving 10 bases not matched to a gene. Germline CDR1 KGHSH, CDR2 LQKENI. The CDR3 sequence is 15 residues long. In DNA form, the CDR3 reads TGTGCCAGCTCCTTCGGCAGGACAGGAGACACTGAAGCTTTCTTT. This sequence encodes CASSFGRTGDTEAFF.

This clonotype turned up a few times. The chain carries TRBV18 and TRBJ1-4; 10 bases agree with TRBD1. The germline V gene has CDR1 KGHSH and CDR2 LQKENI. Trimming removed 3 bases from V and 5 bases from J; junction bases left unmatched: 9. The CDR3 spans 17 residues. The CDR3 spells CASSPGNPGQGNEKLFF. The CDR3 DNA reads as TGTGCCAGCTCACCGGGAAATCCGGGACAGGGGAATGAAAAACTGTTTTTT. The full variable domain, with the rest looked up from reference TRBV18 and TRBJ1-4, is NAGVMQNPRHLVRRRGQEARLRCSPMKGHSHVYWYRQLPEEGLKFMVYLQKENIIDESGMPKERFSAEFPKEGPSILRIQQVVRGDSAAYFCASSPGNPGQGNEKLFFGSGTQLSVL.